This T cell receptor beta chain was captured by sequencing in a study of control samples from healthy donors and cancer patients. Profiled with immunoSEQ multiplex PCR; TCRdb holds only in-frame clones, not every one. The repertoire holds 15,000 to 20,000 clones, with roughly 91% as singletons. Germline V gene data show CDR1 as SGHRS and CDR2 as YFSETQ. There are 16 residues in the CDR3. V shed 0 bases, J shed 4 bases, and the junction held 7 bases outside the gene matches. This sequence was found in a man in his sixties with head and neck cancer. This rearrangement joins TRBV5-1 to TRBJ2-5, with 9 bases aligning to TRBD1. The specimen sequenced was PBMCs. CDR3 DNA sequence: TGCGCCAGCAGCTTGGGCGCACAGGGGGCAGGAGAGACCCAGTACTTC. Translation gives CASSLGAQGAGETQYF.